The present TCR beta chain was sequenced within a study of blood T cells in healthy people across ages. The second PCR ran roughly 6 to 12 cycles with a sample-barcoded 5' primer and J-beta primers. Using its own MiXCR run on the 5' RACE reads, TCRdb lists one record per CDR3 protein. The sample includes around 1,500,000 distinct CDR3 sequences, 42% of them seen just once. Germline CDR1 KGHSH, CDR2 LQKENI. V lost 6 bases to trimming and J lost 11 bases; unmatched junction nucleotides: 6. This CDR3 has 11 residues. V is TRBV18 and J is TRBJ2-5, with 7 nucleotides matching TRBD1. The sample was blood. The receptor comes from a woman aged 18 to 35 in good health. The DNA of the CDR3 is TGTGCCAGCTCTCCCGAGGGACAGCAGTACTTC. Protein: CASSPEGQQYF. Based on the CDR3 plus reference TRBV18 and TRBJ2-5, the full variable domain is NAGVMQNPRHLVRRRGQEARLRCSPMKGHSHVYWYRQLPEEGLKFMVYLQKENIIDESGMPKERFSAEFPKEGPSILRIQQVVRGDSAAYFCASSPEGQQYFGPGTRLLVL.